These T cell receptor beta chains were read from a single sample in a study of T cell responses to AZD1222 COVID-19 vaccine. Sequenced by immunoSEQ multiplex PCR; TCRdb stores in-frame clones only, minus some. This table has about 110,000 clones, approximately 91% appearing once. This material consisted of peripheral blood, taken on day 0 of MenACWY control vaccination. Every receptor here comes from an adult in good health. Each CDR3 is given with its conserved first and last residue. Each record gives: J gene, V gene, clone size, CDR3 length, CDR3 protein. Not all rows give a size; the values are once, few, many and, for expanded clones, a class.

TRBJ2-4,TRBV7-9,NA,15,CASSLGGLAKNIQYF
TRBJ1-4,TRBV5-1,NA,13,CASSSTVNEKLFF
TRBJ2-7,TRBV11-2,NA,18,CASSPVGRGTGVAYEQYF
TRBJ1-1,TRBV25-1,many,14,CASSGTGRDTEAFF
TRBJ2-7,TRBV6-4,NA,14,CASSAQGAVGEQYF
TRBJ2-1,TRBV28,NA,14,CASSLTGRGNEQFF
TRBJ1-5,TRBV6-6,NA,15,CASSPVLGGSQPQHF
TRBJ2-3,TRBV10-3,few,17,CAISGLAGVTGPDTQYF
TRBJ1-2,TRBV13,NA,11,CASSIQGGYTF
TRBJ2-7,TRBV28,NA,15,CASSSEGGPSYEQYF
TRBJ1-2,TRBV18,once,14,CASSPPGDRDGYTF
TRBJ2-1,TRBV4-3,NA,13,CASSQELNNEQFF
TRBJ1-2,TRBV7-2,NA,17,CASSLISWGAHNYGYTF
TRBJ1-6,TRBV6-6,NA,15,CASLGAGRRNSPLHF
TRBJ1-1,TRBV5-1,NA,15,CASSLGPGMNTEAFF